A single sample gave rise to the 13 T cell receptor beta chains below, sequenced in a study of blood T cell repertoires in COVID-19. Only in-frame clones appear in the TCRdb table, and some are missing; sequencing was by immunoSEQ multiplex PCR. The sample consists of roughly 48,000 clones, approximately 80% of them appearing once. Input material: peripheral blood. These receptors all come from a human donor with active or convalescent COVID-19. The donor label of this sample is uncertain.

This rearrangement joins TRBV5-1 to TRBJ2-1, with 10 bases lining up with TRBD2. The V segment lost 0 bases and the J segment 8 bases; nucleotides outside the gene matches: 17. Germline CDR1 is SGHRS and CDR2 is YFSETQ. This CDR3 has 19 residues. The CDR3 bases are TGCGCCAGCAGCTTGGCCTCACGACTTGCTCTAGCGGGAGCCCATGAGCAGTTCTTC. It codes for CASSLASRLALAGAHEQFF.

This chain joins TRBV6-5 and TRBJ2-1, with D uncertain. CDR3 size: 13 residues. CDR1 and CDR2 from the germline V gene are MNHEY and SVGAGI. The V and J ends lost 8 bases and 5 bases respectively, with 13 bases between them. This chain's CDR3 is CASSLRVHNEQFF. The DNA of the CDR3 is TGTGCCAGCTCCCTTCGGGTGCACAATGAGCAGTTCTTC.

The J gene is TRBJ1-5, the V gene TRBV7-8, with 8 positions matching TRBD1. The CDR3 is 17 residues long. The germline V gene has CDR1 SGHVS and CDR2 FQNEAQ. Trimming at V came to 6 bases and at J to 3 bases, leaving 13 bases not matched to a gene. The CDR3 DNA reads TGTGCCAGCAGGAATGCAGGGGGCGCGAGGGACAATCAGCCCCAGCATTTT. The encoded protein is CASRNAGGARDNQPQHF.

The chain carries TRBV5-1 and TRBJ1-5; weak D call: TRBD1 (5 bases). There are 15 residues in the CDR3. Trimming removed 0 bases from V and 2 bases from J, with 9 bases in between. Germline CDR1 reads SGHRS; CDR2 reads YFSETQ. CDR3 nucleotide sequence: TGCGCCAGCAGCTTGGCGGGGGGTGGCAATCAGCCCCAGCATTTT. As protein: CASSLAGGGNQPQHF.

J is TRBJ1-2 and V is TRBV30; TRBD1 matches at 7 bases. V lost 7 bases to trimming and J lost 0 bases; unmatched junction nucleotides: 2. CDR3 length: 12 residues. Germline loops: CDR1 GTSNPN, CDR2 SVGIG (reference sequence). CDR3 residues: CASTGANYGYTF. The CDR3 DNA reads TGTGCCTCCACAGGGGCTAACTATGGCTACACCTTC.

The V gene is TRBV6-4, the J gene TRBJ1-2; tentatively, D is TRBD1 (5 bases). In germline, CDR1 is MRHNA, CDR2 SNTAGT. CDR3 length: 13 residues. Trimming removed 5 bases from V and 8 bases from J, with 15 bases in between. Here the CDR3 reads CASSHPQGRGYTF. The DNA for the CDR3 is TGTGCCAGCAGTCACCCCCAGGGTCGAGGCTACACCTTC.

This sequence joins TRBV25-1 and TRBJ2-1; 13 bases agree with TRBD2. Germline CDR1 MGHDK, CDR2 SYGVNS. The CDR3 extends over 15 amino acids. Germline trimming cut 6 bases from V and 12 bases from J; bases unmatched to any gene: 11. In DNA, the CDR3 is TGTGCCAGCAGACCCGGACTAGCGGGAGCGGGCGGGCAGTTCTTC. Protein: CASRPGLAGAGGQFF.

This chain uses TRBV5-6 with TRBJ2-7; TRBD2 agrees at 11 bases. The V segment lost 3 bases and the J segment 3 bases; nucleotides outside the gene matches: 8. Germline-derived CDR1 and CDR2 are SGHDT and YYEEEE. There are 16 residues in the CDR3. The CDR3 nucleotides are TGTGCCAGCAGCTCGGGACTAGCGGACCCTATCTACGAGCAGTACTTC. It specifies CASSSGLADPIYEQYF.

Remarks on this clone: Its ends do not fully match the called genes, so a read error is possible. The chain is built from TRBV7-7 and TRBJ2-1; 15 nucleotides match TRBD2. CDR1 is SSHAT and CDR2 is FNYEAQ in the germline V gene (reference sequence). The length of the CDR3 is 20 residues. CDR3 sequence reads: CASSLGGPPGTSGRYNEQFF. The CDR3 bases are TGTGCTAGCAGCTTAGGAGGACCACCCGGGACTAGCGGGAGGTACAATGAGCAGTTCTTC.

V and J are TRBV30 and TRBJ1-1; TRBD1 might be the D (5 bases). This CDR3 has 12 residues. The ends were cut back, 5 bases at V and 6 bases at J, with 13 bases in the middle. From germline, CDR1 is GTSNPN and CDR2 SVGIG (reference sequence). The CDR3 DNA follows: TGTGCCTGGGGGACCGGACTTCCTGAAGCTTTCTTT. Translating gives CAWGTGLPEAFF.

This chain joins TRBV10-1 and TRBJ2-1; TRBD1 matches 8 bases. Germline assignment: CDR1 WNHNN and CDR2 SYGVQD (reference sequence). CDR3 size: 16 residues. V lost 8 bases, J lost 2 bases, and 11 bases stayed unmatched. For the CDR3, the DNA is TGCGCCAGCCGGTTGTTGGCGGGACAGGCCTACAATGAGCAGTTCTTC. The encoded protein is CASRLLAGQAYNEQFF.

The rearrangement links TRBV10-3 to TRBJ2-1; 7 bases are shared with TRBD1. Trimming at V came to 0 bases and at J to 5 bases, leaving 13 bases not matched to a gene. Germline V gene data show CDR1 as ENHRY and CDR2 as SYGVKD. There are 18 residues in the CDR3. The CDR3 sequence: CAISESYRRQGVDNEQFF. CDR3 DNA: TGTGCCATCAGTGAGTCCTACAGAAGACAGGGCGTAGACAATGAGCAGTTCTTC.

The chain is built from TRBV11-2 and TRBJ2-7; 9 bases match TRBD1. V lost 0 bases and J lost 3; bases outside the gene matches: 3. The CDR3 contains 15 residues. Germline V gives CDR1 SGHAT, CDR2 FQNNGV. The CDR3 spells CASSLDRQGVYEQYF. The DNA for the CDR3 is TGTGCCAGCAGCTTAGATCGACAGGGGGTCTACGAGCAGTACTTC.